One and the same sample provided the 32 T cell receptor beta chains below, sequenced in a study of blood T cell repertoires in COVID-19. The data were produced by immunoSEQ multiplex PCR, yet TCRdb's version contains in-frame clones alone and is incomplete. Here the sample spans 250,000 to 300,000 clones, approximately 90% being singletons. The sample was peripheral blood. The receptors come from a woman between 40 and 55 years old with acute or convalescent COVID-19.

The chain carries TRBV6-5 and TRBJ2-1; D is unclear. V dropped 7 bases and J dropped 4 bases, with 8 bases sitting between them. Germline values: CDR1 MNHEY, CDR2 SVGAGI. The CDR3 runs to 12 residues. CDR3 region: CASKTDYNEQFF. The DNA of the CDR3 is TGTGCCAGCAAAACAGATTACAATGAGCAGTTCTTC.

The V call is TRBV11-2, the J call TRBJ2-7; D is perhaps TRBD1 (5 bases). Per the germline V gene, CDR1 is SGHAT and CDR2 is FQNNGV. CDR3 length: 12 residues. V gave up 5 bases and J gave up 3 bases, with 8 bases separating them. The CDR3 sequence is CASSPGHYEQYV. The DNA of the CDR3 is TGTGCCAGCAGCCCAGGACACTACGAGCAGTACGTC.

This chain uses TRBV9 with TRBJ2-2, with TRBD2 as a possible D gene (5 bases). Trimming left V 6 bases short and J 0 bases short, with 9 bases between. CDR3 length equals 14 residues. Germline V gene sequence: CDR1 SGDLS, CDR2 YYNGEE. The CDR3 reads CASKGSANTGELFF. The CDR3 DNA sequence: TGTGCCAGCAAGGGTAGCGCGAACACCGGGGAGCTGTTTTTT.

This clone was seen a few times. The V call is TRBV19, the J call TRBJ2-7, with 9 bases fitting TRBD1. With 4 bases clipped from V and 6 bases from J, the junction kept 13 bases outside the gene matches. The germline V gene has CDR1 LNHDA and CDR2 SQIVND (reference sequence). The CDR3 has 16 amino acids. CDR3 region: CASSTTPGQGPSEQYV. As DNA, the CDR3 is TGTGCCAGTAGTACTACACCGGGACAGGGACCCTCCGAGCAGTACGTC.

The J gene is TRBJ2-5, the V gene TRBV5-8, with TRBD2 matching 13 bases. CDR1 and CDR2 from the germline V gene are SGHTS and YDEGEE. This CDR3 has 16 residues. The J segment lost 1 base and the V segment lost 4 bases, leaving 4 bases of the junction unmatched. The CDR3 loop is CASSAGTSGAQETQYF. In DNA form, the CDR3 reads TGTGCCAGCAGCGCCGGGACTAGCGGGGCCCAAGAGACCCAGTACTTC.

The V and J genes are TRBV5-5 and TRBJ1-1, with D unclear. V gave up 2 bases and J gave up 1 base, with 6 bases separating them. This CDR3 is 13 amino acids long. Looked up from germline, CDR1 is SGHKS and CDR2 is YYEKEE (reference sequence). CDR3 residues: CASSLLTNTEAFF. The CDR3 bases are TGTGCCAGCAGCTTACTTACGAACACTGAAGCTTTCTTT.

The gene calls are TRBV5-4 and TRBJ2-7; D might be TRBD1 (5 bases). Germline values: CDR1 SGHNT, CDR2 YYREEE (reference sequence). The V end lost 4 bases, the J end lost 3 bases, and 11 bases lay between the germline ends. CDR3 size: 13 residues. The CDR3 DNA is TGTGCCAGCAGCGCTCCCGACAGCTACGAGCAGTACGTC. The encoded protein is CASSAPDSYEQYV.

V is TRBV7-2 and J is TRBJ1-5; 9 nucleotides agree with TRBD1. The CDR3 has 14 residues. V lost 5 bases and J lost 7; bases outside the gene matches: 6. The germline V gene has CDR1 SGHTA and CDR2 FQGNSA. This chain's CDR3 is CASSLGQGKQPQHF. The CDR3 DNA sequence: TGTGCCAGCAGCCTCGGACAGGGGAAACAGCCCCAGCATTTT.

The V and J genes are TRBV27 and TRBJ1-1, with TRBD1 matching over 7 bases. V lost 6 bases and J lost 4; bases outside the gene matches: 11. Germline V gene lookup returns CDR1 MNHEY and CDR2 SMNVEV (reference sequence). This CDR3 spans 15 amino acids. The CDR3 DNA reads as TGTGCCAGCAGCTACGTACAGGGGAAGGGCACTGAAGCTTTCTTT. Its translation: CASSYVQGKGTEAFF.

V usage is TRBV9 and J usage is TRBJ1-1, with D tentatively TRBD1 (6 bases). The germline V gene has CDR1 SGDLS and CDR2 YYNGEE. The CDR3 totals 16 residues. The V and J ends lost 3 bases and 1 base respectively, with 16 bases between them. CDR3 sequence (DNA): TGTGCCAGCAGCGCCCCACTCTCGGGACAGAACACTGAAGCTTTCTTT. Residues: CASSAPLSGQNTEAFF.

The gene calls are TRBV2 and TRBJ2-1; D is perhaps TRBD2 (5 bases). V lost 6 bases, J lost 7 bases, and 16 bases lay in between. The CDR3 sequence is 14 residues long. CDR1 and CDR2 (germline): SNHLY, FYNNEI. The CDR3 loop reads CASRPPSTGNEQFF. The DNA for the CDR3 is TGTGCCAGCAGACCTCCCTCGACGGGGAATGAGCAGTTCTTC. Full variable domain (missing parts from reference TRBV2 and TRBJ2-1): EPEVTQTPSHQVTQMGQEVILRCVPISNHLYFYWYRQILGQKVEFLVSFYNNEISEKSEIFDDQFSVERPDGSNFTLKIRSTKLEDSAMYFCASRPPSTGNEQFFGPGTRLTVL.

The chain couples TRBV6-6 to TRBJ2-2, with TRBD1 as a possible D gene (5 bases). Deletions cut 4 bases from V and 6 bases from J, with 9 bases between. Germline CDR1 and CDR2: MNHNY and SVGAGI (reference sequence). There are 13 residues in the CDR3. CDR3 nucleotide sequence: TGTGCCAGCAGTTTTGGGGCCCCCGGGGAGCTGTTTTTT. It translates to CASSFGAPGELFF.

The V call is TRBV6-5, the J call TRBJ1-2, with 7 bases aligning to TRBD1. CDR1 is MNHEY, CDR2 SVGAGI, per germline. V was pared by 11 bases and J by 4 bases, with 13 bases of the junction left unmatched. CDR3 length equals 14 residues. In DNA form, the CDR3 reads TGTGCCCAGGGGGACCCACCTTTACCCTATGGCTACACCTTC. Protein product: CAQGDPPLPYGYTF.

This clone was seen just once. The chain uses TRBV11-2 and TRBJ2-5; 12 positions agree with TRBD2. V dropped 1 base and J dropped 1; count of bases not matched to a gene: 4. Germline V lookup: CDR1 SGHAT, CDR2 FQNNGV. The CDR3 sequence is 17 residues long. As DNA, the CDR3 is TGTGCCAGCAGCTTAGGAATACTAGCGGGGGGCCAAGAGACCCAGTACTTC. It codes for CASSLGILAGGQETQYF.

The rearrangement links TRBV5-8 to TRBJ2-5; a possible D gene is TRBD2 (6 bases). Trimming removed 2 bases at V and 5 bases at J, with 10 bases between. Germline V gives CDR1 SGHTS, CDR2 YDEGEE. The CDR3 length is 13 residues. The CDR3 loop reads CASSFTGEETQYF. CDR3 DNA sequence: TGTGCCAGCAGCTTTACGGGGGAGGAGACCCAGTACTTC.

The rearrangement links TRBV5-1 to TRBJ2-5; 7 nucleotides align to TRBD1. From germline, CDR1 is SGHRS and CDR2 YFSETQ. Trimming removed 0 bases from V and 4 bases from J; junction bases left unmatched: 6. This CDR3 has 15 amino acids. The CDR3 sequence: CASSLGQGDAETQYF. The CDR3 DNA follows: TGCGCCAGCAGCTTGGGTCAGGGGGATGCAGAGACCCAGTACTTC.

The J gene is TRBJ2-2, the V gene TRBV19; TRBD1 agrees at 8 bases. The CDR3 extends over 16 amino acids. J was trimmed by 6 bases and V by 4 bases; bases with no gene match: 10. Germline CDR1 and CDR2: LNHDA and SQIVND (reference sequence). CDR3: CASSSLWTGPSGELFF. CDR3 nucleotides: TGTGCCAGTAGTAGTCTGTGGACAGGGCCTTCCGGGGAGCTGTTTTTT.

This chain links TRBV30 with TRBJ1-1, with D unresolved. V was shortened by 7 bases and J by 0 bases, with 12 bases between the two germline ends. The CDR3 has 13 residues. Germline loops: CDR1 GTSNPN, CDR2 SVGIG (reference sequence). The DNA for the CDR3 is TGTGCCTCGGCCCGCACAGTGAACACTGAAGCTTTCTTT. This encodes CASARTVNTEAFF. Full variable domain (missing parts from reference TRBV30 and TRBJ1-1): SQTIHQWPATLVQPVGSPLSLECTVEGTSNPNLYWYRQAAGRGLQLLFYSVGIGQISSEVPQNLSASRPQDRQFILSSKKLLLSDSGFYLCASARTVNTEAFFGQGTRLTVV.

The chain carries TRBV7-2 and TRBJ1-3; D unclear. The V end lost 6 bases, the J end lost 0 bases, and 12 bases lay between the germline ends. CDR3 length: 15 residues. The germline gives CDR1 SGHTA, CDR2 FQGNSA. The CDR3 nucleotides are TGTGCCAGCAGTCCGAGGGATCTCTCTGGAAACACCATATATTTT. The encoded protein is CASSPRDLSGNTIYF. Full variable domain (remainder filled in from reference TRBV7-2 and TRBJ1-3): GAGVSQSPSNKVTEKGKDVELRCDPISGHTALYWYRQSLGQGLEFLIYFQGNSAPDKSGLPSDRFSAERTGGSVSTLTIQRTQQEDSAVYLCASSPRDLSGNTIYFGEGSWLTVV.

The rearrangement uses TRBV27 and TRBJ1-2, with D possibly matching TRBD1 (6 bases). Trimming pared 2 bases from V and 2 bases from J, leaving 9 bases between. The CDR3 sequence is 14 residues long. CDR1 is MNHEY, CDR2 SMNVEV, per germline (reference sequence). In nucleotides, the CDR3 is TGTGCCAGCAGTTTACTAGGACAGAACTATGGCTACACCTTC. This encodes CASSLLGQNYGYTF.

The chain combines TRBV6-6 with TRBJ2-7; 8 bases are a match to TRBD2. CDR1 is MNHNY, CDR2 SVGAGI, per germline (reference sequence). This CDR3 has 17 residues. The V gene end was trimmed by 5 bases and the J gene end by 4 bases; junction bases not matched to a gene: 16. CDR3 loop: CASSPYRGAAGGYEQYV. Written as DNA, the CDR3 is TGTGCCAGCAGTCCCTACAGAGGGGCTGCGGGGGGTTACGAGCAGTACGTC.

The chain links TRBV6-5 to TRBJ1-6; D gene unclear. This CDR3 has 14 residues. The germline V gene encodes CDR1 MNHEY and CDR2 SVGAGI. V shed 7 bases and J shed 7 bases, with 14 bases lying between them. This CDR3 is CASKTGVRNSPLHF. CDR3 in DNA: TGTGCCAGCAAAACCGGGGTTCGGAATTCACCCCTCCACTTT.

The chain has TRBV4-2 and TRBJ2-4, with 15 bases aligning to TRBD2. The germline CDR1 and CDR2 sequences are LGHNA and YNFKEQ. CDR3 length: 18 amino acids. V shed 2 bases, J shed 6 bases, and the junction held 8 bases outside the gene matches. CDR3 residues: CASSQLPGTSGGTNIQYF. DNA of the CDR3: TGTGCCAGCAGCCAACTACCCGGGACTAGCGGGGGGACAAACATTCAGTACTTC.

The chain combines TRBV10-2 with TRBJ2-5; TRBD1 is a possible D gene (6 bases). The CDR3 has 13 amino acids. The germline V gene has CDR1 WSHSY and CDR2 SAAADI. V was pared by 5 bases and J by 5 bases, with 12 bases between. CDR3 in amino acids: CASSHRVAETQYF. As DNA, the CDR3 is TGCGCCAGCAGTCACAGGGTTGCGGAGACCCAGTACTTC.

In DNA, the CDR3 is TGTGCCAGCAGCGACGGGGACAGCCTGAACACCGGGGAGCTGTTTTTT. This sequence encodes CASSDGDSLNTGELFF. The rearrangement joins TRBV9 to TRBJ2-2; 7 bases match TRBD1. After removal of 3 bases from V and 1 base from J, the junction contained 6 bases not matched to a gene. Germline V gene sequence: CDR1 SGDLS, CDR2 YYNGEE. This CDR3 is 16 amino acids long.

Written as DNA, the CDR3 is TGTGCCATCAGTGACAGGGGGGATTCACCCCTCCACTTT. Residues: CAISDRGDSPLHF. The rearrangement links TRBV10-3 to TRBJ1-6; 7 bases are shared with TRBD1. The CDR3 extends over 13 amino acids. Losses at the gene ends were 3 bases for V and 8 bases for J; bases not matched to a gene: 1. Germline lookup yields CDR1 ENHRY and CDR2 SYGVKD.

The chain couples TRBV5-5 to TRBJ1-2; D is unresolved. Trimming took 0 bases from V and 7 from J, leaving 10 bases between them. Germline V CDR1 and CDR2: SGHKS, YYEKEE (reference sequence). The CDR3 spans 13 residues. The CDR3 region is CASSLEGAGGYTF. DNA of the CDR3: TGTGCCAGCAGCTTGGAGGGCGCGGGTGGCTACACCTTC.

This rearrangement joins TRBV3-1 (or the pseudogene TRBV3-2) to TRBJ1-2, with TRBD1 as a possible D gene (6 bases). Germline V gene data show CDR1 as LGHDT and CDR2 as YNNKEL (reference sequence). The CDR3 extends over 16 amino acids. V gave up 2 bases and J gave up 0 bases, with 13 bases separating them. CDR3 DNA: TGTGCCAGCAGCCAATCGGGGGGGCGGACTAACTATGGCTACACCTTC. Its protein is CASSQSGGRTNYGYTF.

V is TRBV11-2 and J is TRBJ1-1; perhaps TRBD1 as D (6 bases). Germline V gives CDR1 SGHAT, CDR2 FQNNGV. CDR3 length: 16 residues. V was trimmed by 5 bases and J by 4 bases, leaving 20 bases between them. CDR3 sequence (DNA): TGTGCCAGCAGCCCCCGCGGATATACAGGGAGCACTGAAGCTTTCTTT. Translated, it gives CASSPRGYTGSTEAFF.

The J gene is TRBJ2-1, the V gene TRBV7-7; 15 positions agree with TRBD2. CDR3 size: 15 residues. The germline V gene has CDR1 SSHAT and CDR2 FNYEAQ (reference sequence). V was clipped by 1 base and J by 9 bases; unmatched bases: 1. CDR3 amino acids: CASSLGTSGGGEQFF. CDR3 nucleotide sequence: TGTGCCAGCAGCTTAGGGACTAGCGGGGGGGGTGAGCAGTTCTTC.

This chain connects TRBV2 to TRBJ2-3, with D tentatively TRBD2 (5 bases). The ends were cut back, 8 bases at V and 0 bases at J, with 15 bases in the middle. Germline CDR1 is SNHLY and CDR2 is FYNNEI. This CDR3 has 15 amino acids. DNA for the CDR3: TGTGCCAGCGGCCCGGAAGAGGGAAGCACAGATACGCAGTATTTT. Translation gives CASGPEEGSTDTQYF.

The chain carries TRBV12-3 or TRBV12-4 and TRBJ1-3; no reliable D call. V dropped 6 bases and J dropped 0 bases, with 6 bases sitting between them. The CDR3 is made up of 13 amino acids. The chain's CDR3 is CASSYSSGNTIYF. The DNA of the CDR3 is TGTGCCAGCAGCTATAGCTCTGGAAACACCATATATTTT.